Given below is one T cell receptor (beta chain) in context. In its sample, this clone was seen a few times. It has no known antigen specificity. The sample holds no much larger clone one base away, and base qualities are not on file. This entry comes from a study of radiotherapy plus CTLA-4 blockade in lung cancer (dated by TCRdb to the late 2010s). In terms of the full investigation: Objective responses occurred in 18% of enrolled patients, and 25% to 40% achieved disease control. The full study reports these points: After treatment with radiotherapy and ipilimumab, TCR clones that came from tumors expanded in the peripheral blood. Increased serum interferon-beta after radiation, together with early dynamic changes in blood T cell clones, were reported to be the strongest predictors of response.

In this study, focal radiation therapy paired with CTLA-4 blockade (ipilimumab) was tested in patients who had chemo-refractory metastatic non-small-cell lung cancer. The protocol used for the library was the immunoSEQ multiplex PCR assay. TCRdb took this table from immuneACCESS and kept in-frame rearrangements with V and J called. Such tables lack part of the clones; where checked against another copy, unresolved V genes explain under half of the gap, and the rest is unexplained. The sample has approximately 60,000 clones on record, 60% to 80% of them singletons. The ten largest clones represent 4% to 5% of the sample. The germline V gene provides CDR1 SGHTA and CDR2 FQGNSA. From the cysteine through the phenylalanine, the CDR3 covers 15 amino acids. Only the CDR3 part of the read is kept: 45 bases, read in frame from the first base. At the junction V is shortened by 5 bases and J by 1 base, with 14 bases in between.

The sequence was collected from a human donor with non-small cell lung cancer who had a complete response to radiotherapy plus ipilimumab. The rearranged segments are TRBV7-2 and TRBJ1-1; TRBD1 is possibly the D segment (5 matching bases). This specimen consisted of peripheral blood, obtained from a patient treated with radiotherapy plus ipilimumab. The CDR3 reads CASSPSAGRNTEAFF. The bases read TGTGCCAGCAGCCCATCCGCAGGGCGGAACACTGAAGCTTTCTTT.